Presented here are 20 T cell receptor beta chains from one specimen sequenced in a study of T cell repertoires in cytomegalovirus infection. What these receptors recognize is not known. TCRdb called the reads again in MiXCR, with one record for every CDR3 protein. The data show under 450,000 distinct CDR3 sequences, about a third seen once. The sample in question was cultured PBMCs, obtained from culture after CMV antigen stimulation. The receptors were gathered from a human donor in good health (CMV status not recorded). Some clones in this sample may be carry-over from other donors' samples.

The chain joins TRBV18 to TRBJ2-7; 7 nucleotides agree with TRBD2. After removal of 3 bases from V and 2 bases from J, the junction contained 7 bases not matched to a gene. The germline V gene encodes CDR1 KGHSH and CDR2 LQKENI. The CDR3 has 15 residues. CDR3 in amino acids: CASSPLGGMPYEQYF. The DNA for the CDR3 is TGTGCCAGCTCACCCCTGGGGGGGATGCCCTACGAGCAGTACTTC. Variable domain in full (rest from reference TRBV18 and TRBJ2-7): NAGVMQNPRHLVRRRGQEARLRCSPMKGHSHVYWYRQLPEEGLKFMVYLQKENIIDESGMPKERFSAEFPKEGPSILRIQQVVRGDSAAYFCASSPLGGMPYEQYFGPGTRLTVT.

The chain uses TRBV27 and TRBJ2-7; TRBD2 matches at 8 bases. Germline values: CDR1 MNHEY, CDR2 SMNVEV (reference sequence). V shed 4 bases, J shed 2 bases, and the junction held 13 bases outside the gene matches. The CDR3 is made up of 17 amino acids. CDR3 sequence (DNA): TGTGCCAGCAGTTCCCCAAGGGTTAGCGGGGACACCTACGAGCAGTACTTC. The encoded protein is CASSSPRVSGDTYEQYF.

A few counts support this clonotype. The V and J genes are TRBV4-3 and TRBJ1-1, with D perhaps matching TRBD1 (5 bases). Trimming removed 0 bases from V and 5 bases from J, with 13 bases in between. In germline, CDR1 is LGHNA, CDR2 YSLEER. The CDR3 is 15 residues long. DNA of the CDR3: TGCGCCAGCAGCCAAGATCGTCGGGGGGGGACTGAAGCTTTCTTT. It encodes CASSQDRRGGTEAFF.

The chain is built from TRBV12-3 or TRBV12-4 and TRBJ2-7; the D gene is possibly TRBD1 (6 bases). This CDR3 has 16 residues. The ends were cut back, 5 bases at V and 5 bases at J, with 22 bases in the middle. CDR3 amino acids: CASSARGSGAGDEQYF. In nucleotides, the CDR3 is TGTGCCAGCAGTGCCCGGGGATCAGGGGCTGGCGACGAGCAGTACTTC.

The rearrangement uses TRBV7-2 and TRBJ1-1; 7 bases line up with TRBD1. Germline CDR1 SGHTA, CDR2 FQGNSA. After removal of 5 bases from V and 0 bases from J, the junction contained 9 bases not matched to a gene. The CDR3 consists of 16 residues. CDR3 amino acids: CASSLRQGGLNTEAFF. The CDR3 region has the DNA TGTGCCAGCAGCCTCCGGCAGGGGGGGCTGAACACTGAAGCTTTCTTT.

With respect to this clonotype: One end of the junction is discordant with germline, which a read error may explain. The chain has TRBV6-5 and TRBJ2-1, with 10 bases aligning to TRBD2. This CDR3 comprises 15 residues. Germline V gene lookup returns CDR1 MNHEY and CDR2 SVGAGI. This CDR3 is CASSQAGGPYNEQFF. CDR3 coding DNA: TGTGCCAGCAGCCAAGCGGGAGGGCCCTATAATGAGCAGTTCTTC.

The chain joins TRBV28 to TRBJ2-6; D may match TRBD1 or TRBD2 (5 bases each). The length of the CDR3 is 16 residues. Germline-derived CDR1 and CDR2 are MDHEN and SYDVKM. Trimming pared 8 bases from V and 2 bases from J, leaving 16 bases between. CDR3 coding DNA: TGTGCCAGCGGTGATGGGGGTTCTCCTGGGGCCAACGTCCTGACTTTC. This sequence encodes CASGDGGSPGANVLTF.

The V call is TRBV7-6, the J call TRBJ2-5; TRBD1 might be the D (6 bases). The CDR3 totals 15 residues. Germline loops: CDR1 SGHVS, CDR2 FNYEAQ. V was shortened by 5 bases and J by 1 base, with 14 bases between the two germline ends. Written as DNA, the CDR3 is TGTGCCAGCAGCGGATACAGGGCTCCCCAAGAGACCCAGTACTTC. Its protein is CASSGYRAPQETQYF.

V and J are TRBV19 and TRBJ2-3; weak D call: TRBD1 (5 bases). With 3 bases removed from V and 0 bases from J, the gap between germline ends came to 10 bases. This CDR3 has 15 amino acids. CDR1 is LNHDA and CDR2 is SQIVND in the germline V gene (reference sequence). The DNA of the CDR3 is TGTGCCAGTAGTATTAGGACATCTAGCACAGATACGCAGTATTTT. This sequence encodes CASSIRTSSTDTQYF.

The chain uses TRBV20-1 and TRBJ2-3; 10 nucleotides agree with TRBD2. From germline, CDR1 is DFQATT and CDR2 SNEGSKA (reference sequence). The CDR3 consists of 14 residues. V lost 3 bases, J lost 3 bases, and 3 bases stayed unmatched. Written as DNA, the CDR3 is TGCAGTGCTAGTACTAGCGGGACGACAGATACGCAGTATTTT. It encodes CSASTSGTTDTQYF.

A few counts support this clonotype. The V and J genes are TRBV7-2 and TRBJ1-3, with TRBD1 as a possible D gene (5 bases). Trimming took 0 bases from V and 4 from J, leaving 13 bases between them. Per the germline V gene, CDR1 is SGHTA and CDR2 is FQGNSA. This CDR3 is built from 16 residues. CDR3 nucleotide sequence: TGTGCCAGCAGCTTAGCGCTCGGGGGGAGGGGAAACACCATATATTTT. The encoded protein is CASSLALGGRGNTIYF.

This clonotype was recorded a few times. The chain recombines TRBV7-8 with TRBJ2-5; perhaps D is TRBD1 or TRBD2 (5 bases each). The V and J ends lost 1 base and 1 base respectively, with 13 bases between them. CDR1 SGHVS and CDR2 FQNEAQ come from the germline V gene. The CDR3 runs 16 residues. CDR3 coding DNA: TGTGCCAGCAGCTTAGAGCCGGGACCCCTCCAAGAGACCCAGTACTTC. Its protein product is CASSLEPGPLQETQYF.

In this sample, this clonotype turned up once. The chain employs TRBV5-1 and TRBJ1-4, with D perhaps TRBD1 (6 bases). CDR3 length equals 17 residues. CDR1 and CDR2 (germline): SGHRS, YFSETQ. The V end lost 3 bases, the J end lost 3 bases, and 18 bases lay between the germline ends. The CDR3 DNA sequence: TGCGCCAGCAGCTACGGGGCTAACAGGGCGGCTAATGAAAAACTGTTTTTT. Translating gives CASSYGANRAANEKLFF.

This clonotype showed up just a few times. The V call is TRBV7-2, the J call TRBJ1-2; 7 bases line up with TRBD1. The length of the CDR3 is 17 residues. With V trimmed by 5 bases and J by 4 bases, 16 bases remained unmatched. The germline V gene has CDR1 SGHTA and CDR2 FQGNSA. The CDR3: CASSPGSGGTLGYGYTF. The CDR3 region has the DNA TGTGCCAGCAGCCCCGGGTCAGGGGGGACCCTAGGCTATGGCTACACCTTC.

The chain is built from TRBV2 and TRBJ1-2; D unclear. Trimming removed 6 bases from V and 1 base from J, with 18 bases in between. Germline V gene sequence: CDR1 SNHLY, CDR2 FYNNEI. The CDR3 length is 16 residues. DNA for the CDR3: TGTGCCAGCAGAATAAATCTATACGGCAGTAACTATGGCTACACCTTC. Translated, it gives CASRINLYGSNYGYTF. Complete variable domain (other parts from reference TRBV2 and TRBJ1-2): EPEVTQTPSHQVTQMGQEVILRCVPISNHLYFYWYRQILGQKVEFLVSFYNNEISEKSEIFDDQFSVERPDGSNFTLKIRSTKLEDSAMYFCASRINLYGSNYGYTFGSGTRLTVV.

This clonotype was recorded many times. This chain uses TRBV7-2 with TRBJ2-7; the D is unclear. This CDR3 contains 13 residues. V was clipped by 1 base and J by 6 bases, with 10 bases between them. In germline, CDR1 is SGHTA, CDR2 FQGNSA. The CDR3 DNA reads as TGTGCCAGCAGCTTAGAACCGGGCCGCGAGCAGTACGTC. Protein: CASSLEPGREQYV.

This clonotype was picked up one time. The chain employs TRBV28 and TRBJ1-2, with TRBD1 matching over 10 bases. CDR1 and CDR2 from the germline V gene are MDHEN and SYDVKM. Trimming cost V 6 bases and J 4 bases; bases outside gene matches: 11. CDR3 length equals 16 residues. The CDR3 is CASRTGGASIPYGYTF. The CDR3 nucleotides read TGTGCCAGCAGGACAGGGGGCGCTTCCATACCCTATGGCTACACCTTC.

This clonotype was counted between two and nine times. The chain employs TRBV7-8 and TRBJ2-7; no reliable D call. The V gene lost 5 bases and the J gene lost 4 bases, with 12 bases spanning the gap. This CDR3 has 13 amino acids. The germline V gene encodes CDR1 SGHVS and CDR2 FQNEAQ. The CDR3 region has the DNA TGTGCCAGCAGCCTACGGCGTGGGTACGAGCAGTACGTC. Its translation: CASSLRRGYEQYV.

CDR3 amino acids: CASSQDSGFQETQYF. CDR3 sequence (DNA): TGTGCCAGCAGCCAAGACTCAGGCTTCCAAGAGACCCAGTACTTC. The rearrangement joins TRBV3-1 to TRBJ2-5; D is ambiguous. CDR3 length: 15 amino acids. V lost 0 bases and J 1 base, leaving 9 bases between the germline ends. Germline V gene lookup returns CDR1 LGHDT and CDR2 YNNKEL (reference sequence).

CDR3: CASSAGLLSSYEQYF. The DNA for the CDR3 is TGTGCCAGCAGTGCGGGACTCCTGAGCTCCTACGAGCAGTACTTC. This chain connects TRBV6-6 to TRBJ2-7; tentative D call: TRBD2 (6 bases). Per the germline V gene, CDR1 is MNHNY and CDR2 is SVGAGI (reference sequence). The CDR3 is 15 amino acids. V shed 5 bases and J shed 0 bases, with 14 bases lying between them.